This passage covers 21 T cell receptor beta chains from one sample sequenced in a study of tumor and adjacent non-tumor tissue in lung cancer. A modified ARM-PCR protocol with three rounds of nested PCR amplified TCRbeta. Each CDR3 protein gets one entry after TCRdb re-called the multiplex PCR reads with MiXCR. Here the sample spans about 100,000 distinct CDR3 sequences, 50% to 70% being singletons. RNA was extracted from bulk tissue without any cell sorting. This non-tumor lung sample came from over 3 cm beyond the tumor edge. Sequenced: distant non-tumor lung tissue. These receptors originate from a man in his thirties or forties with non-small cell lung cancer.

Many counts were recorded for this clonotype. This chain connects TRBV11-3 to TRBJ2-6; D gene ambiguous. Trimming cost V 5 bases and J 0 bases, with 8 bases left between them. The CDR3 covers 15 residues. Per germline, CDR1 SGHNT and CDR2 YENEEA. CDR3 nucleotide sequence: TGTGCCAGCAGCCACAGCCGCTCTGGGGCCAACGTCCTGACTTTC. Amino acid sequence: CASSHSRSGANVLTF.

This clonotype was picked up many times. The chain combines TRBV4-3 with TRBJ1-4, with D unresolved. V gave up 4 bases and J gave up 7 bases, with 10 bases separating them. This CDR3 has 13 amino acids. CDR1 is LGHNA and CDR2 is YSLEER in the germline V gene. CDR3 sequence reads: CASSPWETEKLFF. Here the CDR3 DNA reads TGCGCCAGCAGCCCCTGGGAGACTGAAAAACTGTTTTTT.

Worth noting for this clonotype: Sequence at one end of the junction differs from germline and may be a read error. This rearrangement joins TRBV5-6 to TRBJ1-1; D remains ambiguous. The CDR3 is made up of 13 amino acids. Germline CDR1 is SGHDT and CDR2 is YYEEEE. The CDR3 nucleotides are TGTGCCAGCAGCTTCGCCAGAATCACTGAAGCCTTCTTT. Translation: CASSFARITEAFF. Filled out from reference TRBV5-6 and TRBJ1-1, the complete variable domain reads DAGVTQSPTHLIKTRGQQVTLRCSPKSGHDTVSWYQQALGQGPQFIFQYYEEEERQRGNFPDRFSGHQFPNYSSELNVNALLLGDSALYLCASSFARITEAFFGQGTRLTVV.

This clonotype was seen only a few times. A single base separates this from a much larger clone, so it may be a read error. Lacking the conserved final phenylalanine or tryptophan, this CDR3 likely reflects a read error. CDR3 residues: CASSSRLAGKVNEQFL. The CDR3 DNA reads as TGTGCCAGCAGCTCGAGACTAGCGGGGAAAGTCAATGAGCAGTTCCTC. J is TRBJ2-1 and V is TRBV5-4, with 11 bases identical to TRBD2. The germline V gene has CDR1 SGHNT and CDR2 YYREEE (reference sequence). The CDR3 spans 16 residues. V shed 3 bases, J shed 6 bases, and the junction held 8 bases outside the gene matches.

Comments on this clonotype: At one of its ends the junction is not consistent with the germline gene, which may arise from a read error. The V gene is TRBV29-1, the J gene TRBJ2-6, with D maybe TRBD1 (6 bases). CDR1 is SQVTM and CDR2 is ANQGSEA in the germline V gene. This CDR3 has 16 amino acids. CDR3 DNA: TGCAGCGTGGTTACAGGGAACCCCTCTGGGGCCAACTTCCTGACTTTC. This translates into CSVVTGNPSGANFLTF.

As for this clonotype: Germline and junction disagree at one end, which may indicate a read error. The chain links TRBV24-1 to TRBJ2-3; 10 nucleotides agree with TRBD1. The end of the DNA is better explained by TRBJ1-5, so the J call may be wrong. The V gene's germline CDR1 is KGHDR and CDR2 SFDVKD. There are 16 residues in the CDR3. The CDR3 loop reads CATRDPGTGATDMQHF. For the CDR3, the DNA is TGTGCCACCCGTGACCCCGGGACAGGGGCAACAGATATGCAGCATTTT.

V and J are TRBV20-1 and TRBJ2-1; 7 bases fit TRBD2. Germline CDR1 and CDR2: DFQATT and SNEGSKA (reference sequence). V shed 6 bases, J shed 16 bases, and the junction held 24 bases outside the gene matches. The CDR3 is 15 amino acids. The CDR3, as DNA: TGCAGTGCCCTGACCGGGACTACCGTTCTCCATGGGCAATTCTTC. Encoded protein: CSALTGTTVLHGQFF.

The chain combines TRBV7-9 with TRBJ1-2; D perhaps matches TRBD1 (5 bases). The CDR3 loop spans 15 amino acids. From germline, CDR1 is SEHNR and CDR2 FQNEAQ (reference sequence). V lost 4 bases, J lost 3 bases, and 15 bases lay in between. CDR3 coding DNA: TGTGCCAGCAGCTCCCATGGCAGGGAACACTATGGCTACACCTTC. Protein sequence: CASSSHGREHYGYTF.

Comments on this clonotype: One end of the junction is discordant with germline, which a read error may explain. The chain combines TRBV4-1 with TRBJ1-5; no clear D gene. This CDR3 contains 15 residues. Germline V gene lookup returns CDR1 MGHRA and CDR2 YSYEKL. The CDR3 is CASSQDLGSNQRQHF. The CDR3, as DNA: TGCGCCAGCAGCCAAGATCTGGGTAGCAATCAGCGCCAGCATTTT.

The J gene is TRBJ2-7, the V gene TRBV7-9; D may be TRBD1 (5 bases). Trimming removed 5 bases at V and 9 bases at J, with 14 bases between. This CDR3 is built from 12 residues. Germline CDR1 and CDR2: SEHNR and FQNEAQ (reference sequence). CDR3 bases: TGTGCCAGCAGCAAACCAGCAAGGGGGCAGTACTTC. Translated: CASSKPARGQYF.

V is TRBV5-1 and J is TRBJ2-7; TRBD2 might be the D (6 bases). Per germline, CDR1 SGHRS and CDR2 YFSETQ. There are 15 residues in the CDR3. Trimming left V 4 bases short and J 7 bases short, with 21 bases between. CDR3 protein: CASSRYGTESGEQYF. In DNA form, the CDR3 reads TGCGCCAGCAGCCGATACGGGACTGAGTCTGGTGAGCAGTACTTC.

This clonotype has only a few counts. Being one base from a much bigger clone, this may be a read error. The chain combines TRBV20-1 with TRBJ2-1; 11 nucleotides align to TRBD2. This CDR3 has 14 amino acids. CDR1 is DFQATT and CDR2 is SNEGSKA in the germline V gene (reference sequence). The CDR3 is CSVDSLAGANGQFF. CDR3 bases: TGCAGCGTAGACTCACTAGCGGGAGCCAATGGGCAGTTCTTC.

This clonotype showed up just once. DNA of the CDR3: TGTGCCAGCAGCATAGTGTCTCCCGGGGCGCACGATACGCAGTATTTT. Protein sequence: CASSIVSPGAHDTQYF. The chain couples TRBV11-2 to TRBJ2-3; D may be TRBD1 or TRBD2 (5 bases each). Germline CDR1 reads SGHAT; CDR2 reads FQNNGV. V was pared by 5 bases and J by 6 bases, with 21 bases between. The CDR3 has 16 amino acids.

As for this clonotype: A much larger clone lies a single base off, so this may be a read error. This chain connects TRBV20-1 to TRBJ2-7; TRBD2 agrees at 9 bases. CDR1 and CDR2 from the germline V gene are DFQATT and SNEGSKA (reference sequence). CDR3 length: 16 residues. The CDR3 bases are TGCAGTGCTAGACCTACCACTAGCGGGTCCTCCTACGAGCTGTACTTC. Protein product: CSARPTTSGSSYELYF.

A note on this clonotype: At one end, the junction sequence differs from germline, possibly due to a read error. The chain employs TRBV4-1 and TRBJ2-7; unclear D gene. The germline V gene encodes CDR1 MGHRA and CDR2 YSYEKL. The CDR3 extends over 15 amino acids. The CDR3 here is CASSQTGGNSYGQYF. CDR3 bases: TGCGCCAGCAGCCAAACGGGCGGAAACTCCTACGGGCAGTACTTC.

This clonotype is a singleton in its sample. A read error may account for a junction end that differs from germline. The chain uses TRBV6-2 or TRBV6-3 and TRBJ2-3; 10 bases are a match to TRBD2. This CDR3 is built from 18 residues. Germline CDR1 MNHEY, CDR2 SVGEGT. The CDR3 is CASRFLAGVDSSTDTQYF. The CDR3 DNA sequence: TGTGCAAGCAGATTCCTAGCGGGAGTGGATTCTAGCACAGATACGCAGTATTTT.

This clonotype was observed a few times. A much more abundant neighbour one base away suggests this may be a read error. The chain carries TRBV6-5 and TRBJ1-6; TRBD1 aligns across 8 bases. CDR3 size: 13 residues. The germline V gene encodes CDR1 MNHEY and CDR2 SVGAGI. CDR3 region: CVSSRPPPGGIHF. The CDR3 bases are TGTGTCAGCAGCCGCCCCCCTCCAGGGGGCATCCACTTT.

With regard to this clonotype: Given a much more abundant clone one base away, this may be a read error. V is TRBV4-1 and J is TRBJ2-3; TRBD1 is a possible D gene (5 bases). This CDR3 has 15 residues. Per the germline V gene, CDR1 is MGHRA and CDR2 is YSYEKL. V lost 1 base, J lost 1 base, and 9 bases lay in between. For the CDR3, the DNA is TGCGCCAGCAGCCAAGCGAACAGGCGCACAGATACGCAGTATTTT. This codes for CASSQANRRTDTQYF.

Worth noting for this clonotype: The CDR3 does not close with the conserved phenylalanine or tryptophan, likely indicating a read error. This chain connects TRBV7-9 to TRBJ1-1; 11 bases match TRBD1. The CDR3 is 16 amino acids. From germline, CDR1 is SEHNR and CDR2 FQNEAQ (reference sequence). Losses at the gene ends were 5 bases for V and 10 bases for J; bases not matched to a gene: 15. CDR3 region: CASSGIGTGGIAAAFS. Here the CDR3 DNA reads TGTGCCAGCAGCGGGATTGGGACAGGGGGAATAGCAGCAGCTTTCTCT.

Details on this clonotype: One end of the junction does not line up with germline, which may come from a read error. The genes are TRBV5-4 and TRBJ2-2, with 10 bases that match TRBD1. There are 16 residues in the CDR3. The germline V gene has CDR1 SGHNT and CDR2 YYREEE (reference sequence). The CDR3 DNA reads as TGCGCCAGCAGCTTGAGGACAGGGGGTTACATCGGGGAGCTGTTTTTT. Its translation: CASSLRTGGYIGELFF. Full variable domain (remainder filled in from reference TRBV5-4 and TRBJ2-2): ETGVTQSPTHLIKTRGQQVTLRCSSQSGHNTVSWYQQALGQGPQFIFQYYREEENGRGNFPPRFSGLQFPNYSSELNVNALELDDSALYLCASSLRTGGYIGELFFGEGSRLTVL.

Of note for this clonotype: Because it lacks the conserved phenylalanine or tryptophan at the end, this CDR3 is likely a read error. The V gene is TRBV20-1, the J gene TRBJ2-5; possibly TRBD2 for D (6 bases). V was trimmed by 1 base and J by 8 bases, leaving 14 bases between them. The CDR3 runs 13 residues. From germline, CDR1 is DFQATT and CDR2 SNEGSKA (reference sequence). In DNA form, the CDR3 reads TGCAGTGCTAGAGCGCATAGTAGCGGTACCCAGTACTTA. Its translation: CSARAHSSGTQYL.